This TCR beta chain was profiled in a study of early T cells in non-severe SARS-CoV-2 infection. Unique molecular identifiers were attached to individual cDNA molecules. MiXCR was run by TCRdb on the 5' RACE reads, yielding one entry per CDR3 protein. The sample lists fewer than 120,000 distinct CDR3 sequences, about 12% occurring once. This CDR3 region has 16 residues. V lost 3 bases, J lost 6 bases, and 15 bases lay in between. Findings of the study overall: Private and CD4 specificities were missed by VDJdb matching, which favored anti-spike CD8 responses.

This clonotype was counted only a few times. The antigen is unknown. The J gene is TRBJ1-6, the V gene TRBV12-3 or TRBV12-4; D gene unclear. Sample: whole blood, taken at baseline. The clonotype was recovered from an adult who was a healthcare worker with PCR-confirmed SARS-CoV-2 infection or an uninfected control (not recorded which). The CDR3 sequence: CASSFPLGQINSPLHF. The CDR3 region has the DNA TGTGCCAGCAGTTTCCCGCTCGGGCAGATTAATTCACCCCTCCACTTT.